This T cell receptor beta chain was observed in a study of blood T cells in healthy people across ages. Study-wide findings and caveats: When one million T cells were used, diversity estimates were thought to be underestimates.

Turning to this clonotype: The antigen is unknown.

Staff drew around 10 milliliters of peripheral blood from each donor. Isolation per sample recovered at least 6 million PBMCs. Together with a sample-barcoded 5' primer, a J-beta primer mix was included in a second PCR lasting roughly 6 to 12 cycles. Tagging of each cDNA molecule was performed by a template-switch adaptor with 12 random nucleotides. Each CDR3 protein is one row after TCRdb ran MiXCR on the 5' RACE reads. The sample records 1.5 million to 2 million distinct CDR3 sequences, approximately 30% being singletons. The sample comprised blood. This TCR was sampled from a woman between 25 and 40 years old in good health.

The CDR3 loop is CASSEGTSAGGQFF. In nucleotides, the CDR3 is TGTGCCAGCAGTGAAGGGACTAGCGCAGGTGGGCAGTTCTTC. This rearrangement joins TRBV12-3 or TRBV12-4 to TRBJ2-1; 10 bases agree with TRBD2. The CDR3 consists of 14 residues. Trimming took 5 bases from V and 12 from J; bases not matched to a gene: 10.